A single T cell receptor (beta chain) is shown here with its context. The clone's antigen remains unknown. No clone much larger than this one lies a single base away; base qualities are absent. The sample is drawn from a study of OX40 agonist ivuxolimab in advanced cancers. General notes on the study: Ivuxolimab was an agonistic, fully human IgG2 monoclonal antibody directed against OX40 (CD134), a costimulatory receptor. Intravenous ivuxolimab was administered to patients every 2 weeks at six dose levels: 0.01, 0.1, 0.3, 1.5, 3 and 10 mg/kg. In the dose-escalation cohort, over 65% of patients were male, and the mean age was approximately 60 years, with a range of about 23 to 85. Three dose-escalation patients achieved partial responses, one with hepatocellular carcinoma and two with cutaneous melanoma. The paper covers the monotherapy dose-escalation part of the phase I ivuxolimab trial, which included N ≈ 50 patients. Peripheral TCRbeta sequencing aimed to test whether ivuxolimab altered TCR sequence diversity and caused clonal T-cell expansion. Of the roughly 51 dose-escalation patients, hepatocellular carcinoma was present in approximately 20, melanoma in approximately 15, renal cell carcinoma in 9 and head and neck cancer in 9. Patients were allowed to have had prior anti-PD-1, anti-PD-L1 or anti-CTLA-4 therapy, and 40% of the dose-escalation patients had been treated with checkpoint inhibitors. Overall results and qualifications from the work: Clonal expansion of both CD4+ and CD8+ blood T cells was observed from baseline to week 6 at doses 0.1 to 3.0 mg/kg. Low levels of normalized T-cell clonal expansion were also seen in some patients who did not respond. In the 0.1-3.0 mg/kg groups, partial responders had among the lowest normalized peripheral clonal expansion, particularly in CD8+ T cells. The antigen specificity of the peripheral T cells that underwent clonal expansion was not determined. After ivuxolimab, CD8+ T cells had more expanded clones than CD4+ T cells on average.

For sequencing of the TCRbeta CDR3 region, genomic DNA was extracted from the sorted cells. The immunoSEQ Assay was used to sequence the TCRbeta CDR3 regions. Drawn from immuneACCESS, this table holds only the in-frame rearrangements with V and J called that TCRdb kept. Clones are partly lost; checked studies trace under half to an unresolved V gene and leave the rest unexplained. Here the sample has about 99,000 clones; roughly 94% occur a single time. Less than 0.2% of the sample is held by the ten biggest clonotypes. V is pared back by 0 bases and J by 1 base, with 13 bases lying between the germline termini. CDR1 SGHRS and CDR2 YFSETQ are derived from the germline V gene. The CDR3, cysteine through phenylalanine, is 16 amino acids long. Only CDR3 DNA remains: 48 bases, in frame from the first base. Patients with a history of autoimmune disease or receiving systemic immunosuppression were excluded from the trial. Peripheral blood for TCR sequencing was collected from all dose cohorts at baseline, on cycle 4 day 1, and on cycle 7 day 1. The samples were taken from a phase I, first-in-human, multicenter, open-label dose-escalation trial of ivuxolimab. The trial enrolled adults with locally advanced or metastatic head and neck squamous cell, hepatocellular, melanoma or renal cell carcinoma. Before TCR sequencing, CD4+ T cells and CD8+ T cells were sorted from peripheral blood as separate populations.

This receptor was obtained from an adult with an advanced solid tumor such as melanoma, head and neck, liver or kidney cancer. Sequencing used CD4+ or CD8+ T cells sorted from blood, obtained in a trial of the OX40 agonist ivuxolimab. The chain uses TRBV5-1 and TRBJ2-5; no D gene call is confident. The sequenced DNA is TGCGCCAGCAGCTTGGCTGTGGGGTGGGCCCAAGAGACCCAGTACTTC. The encoded protein is CASSLAVGWAQETQYF.